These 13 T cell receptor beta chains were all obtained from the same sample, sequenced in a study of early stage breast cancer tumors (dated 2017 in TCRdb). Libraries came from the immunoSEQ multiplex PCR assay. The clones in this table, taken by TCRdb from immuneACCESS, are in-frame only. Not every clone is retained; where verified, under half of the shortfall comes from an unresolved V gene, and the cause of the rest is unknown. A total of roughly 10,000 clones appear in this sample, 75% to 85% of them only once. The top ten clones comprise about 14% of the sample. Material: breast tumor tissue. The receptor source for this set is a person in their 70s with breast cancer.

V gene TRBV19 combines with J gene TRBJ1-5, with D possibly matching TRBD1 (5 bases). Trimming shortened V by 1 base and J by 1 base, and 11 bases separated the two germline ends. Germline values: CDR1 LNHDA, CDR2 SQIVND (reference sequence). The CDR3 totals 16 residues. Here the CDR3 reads CASSIVGGASNQPQHF. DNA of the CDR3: TGTGCCAGTAGTATAGTGGGCGGGGCGAGCAATCAGCCCCAGCATTTT.

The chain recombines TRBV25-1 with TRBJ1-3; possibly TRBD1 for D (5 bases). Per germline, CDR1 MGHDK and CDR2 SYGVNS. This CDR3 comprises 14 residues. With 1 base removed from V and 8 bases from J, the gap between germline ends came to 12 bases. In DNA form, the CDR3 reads TGTGCCAGCAGTGAATTCGGGGGATGGGACACCATATATTTT. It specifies CASSEFGGWDTIYF.

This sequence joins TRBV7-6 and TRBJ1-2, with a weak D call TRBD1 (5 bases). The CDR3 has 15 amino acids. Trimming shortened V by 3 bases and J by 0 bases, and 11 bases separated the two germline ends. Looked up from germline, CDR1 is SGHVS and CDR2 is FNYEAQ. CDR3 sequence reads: CASSLGPNTNYGYTF. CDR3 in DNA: TGTGCCAGCAGCTTGGGGCCAAACACTAACTATGGCTACACCTTC.

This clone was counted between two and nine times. In DNA, the CDR3 is TGTGCCATCAGTGAGTTGGACAGCTACGAGCAGTACTTC. Translating it yields CAISELDSYEQYF. The rearrangement uses TRBV10-3 and TRBJ2-7; TRBD1 might be the D (6 bases). In germline, CDR1 is ENHRY, CDR2 SYGVKD. The CDR3 has 13 amino acids. V gave up 1 base and J gave up 3 bases, with 7 bases separating them.

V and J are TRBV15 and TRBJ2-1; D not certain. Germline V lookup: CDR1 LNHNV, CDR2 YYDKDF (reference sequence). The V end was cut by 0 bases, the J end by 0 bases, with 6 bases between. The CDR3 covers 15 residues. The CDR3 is CATSRDTGSYNEQFF. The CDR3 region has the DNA TGTGCCACCAGCAGAGATACGGGCTCCTACAATGAGCAGTTCTTC.

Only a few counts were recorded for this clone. DNA of the CDR3: TGTGCCAGCAGCCCTGGGTTAGCTCAGCCCCAGCATTTT. Translation: CASSPGLAQPQHF. The V and J genes are TRBV5-4 and TRBJ1-5; D remains ambiguous. From germline, CDR1 is SGHNT and CDR2 YYREEE (reference sequence). V was pared by 4 bases and J by 6 bases, with 11 bases between. The CDR3 length is 13 residues.

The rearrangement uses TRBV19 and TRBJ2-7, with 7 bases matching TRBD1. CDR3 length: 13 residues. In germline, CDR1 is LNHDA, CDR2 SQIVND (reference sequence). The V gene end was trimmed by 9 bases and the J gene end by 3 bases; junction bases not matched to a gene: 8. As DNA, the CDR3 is TGTGCCAGCGGAGCAGGGGGAATCTACGAGCAGTACTTC. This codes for CASGAGGIYEQYF.

The CDR3 nucleotides are TGTGCCAGCAGTTTAAGTCAGGGGGCATATTATGGCTACACCTTC. The encoded protein is CASSLSQGAYYGYTF. V usage is TRBV27 and J usage is TRBJ1-2, with 8 bases identical to TRBD1. Looked up from germline, CDR1 is MNHEY and CDR2 is SMNVEV (reference sequence). J gave up 5 bases and V 2 bases, and 7 bases lay outside the gene matches. CDR3 size: 15 residues.

The CDR3, as DNA: TGTGCCAGCAGCTTAGGCAGGCCCACAGATACGCAGTATTTT. The encoded protein is CASSLGRPTDTQYF. The chain carries TRBV11-3 and TRBJ2-3; no definite D call. Germline V gene lookup returns CDR1 SGHNT and CDR2 YENEEA. V was pared by 1 base and J by 2 bases, with 7 bases between. The CDR3 has 14 residues.

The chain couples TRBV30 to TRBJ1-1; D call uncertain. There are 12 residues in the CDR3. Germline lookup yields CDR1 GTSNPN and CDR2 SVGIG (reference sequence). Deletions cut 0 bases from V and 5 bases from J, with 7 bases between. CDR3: CAWSVRRTEAFF. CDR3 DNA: TGTGCCTGGAGTGTAAGGAGGACTGAAGCTTTCTTT.

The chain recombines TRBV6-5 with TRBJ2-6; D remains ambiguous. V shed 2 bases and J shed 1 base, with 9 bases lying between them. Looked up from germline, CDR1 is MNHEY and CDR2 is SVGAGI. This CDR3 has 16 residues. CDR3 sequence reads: CASSYGEFSGANVLTF. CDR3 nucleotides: TGTGCCAGCAGTTACGGAGAATTTTCTGGGGCCAACGTCCTGACTTTC.

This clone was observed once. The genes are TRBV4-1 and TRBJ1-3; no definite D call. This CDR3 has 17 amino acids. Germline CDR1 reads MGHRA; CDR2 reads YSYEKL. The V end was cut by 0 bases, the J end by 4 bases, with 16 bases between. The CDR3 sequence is CASSQDSYGGVGNTIYF. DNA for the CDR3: TGCGCCAGCAGCCAAGATAGTTATGGCGGAGTCGGAAACACCATATATTTT.

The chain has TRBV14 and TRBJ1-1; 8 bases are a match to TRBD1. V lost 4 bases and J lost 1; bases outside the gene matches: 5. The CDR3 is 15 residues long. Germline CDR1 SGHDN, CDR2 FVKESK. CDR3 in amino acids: CASSPRGQGNTEAFF. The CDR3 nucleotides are TGTGCCAGCAGCCCTAGAGGACAGGGGAACACTGAAGCTTTCTTT.